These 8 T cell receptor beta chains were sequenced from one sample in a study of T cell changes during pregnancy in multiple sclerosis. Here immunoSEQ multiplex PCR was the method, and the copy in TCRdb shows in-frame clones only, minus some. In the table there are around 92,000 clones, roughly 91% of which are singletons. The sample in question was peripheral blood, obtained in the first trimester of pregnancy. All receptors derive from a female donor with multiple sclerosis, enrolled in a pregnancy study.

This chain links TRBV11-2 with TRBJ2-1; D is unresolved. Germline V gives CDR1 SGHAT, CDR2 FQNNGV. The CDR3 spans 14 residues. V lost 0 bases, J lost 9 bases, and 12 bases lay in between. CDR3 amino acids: CASSLDPLVGEQFF. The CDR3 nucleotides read TGTGCCAGCAGCTTAGATCCCCTCGTCGGTGAGCAGTTCTTC.

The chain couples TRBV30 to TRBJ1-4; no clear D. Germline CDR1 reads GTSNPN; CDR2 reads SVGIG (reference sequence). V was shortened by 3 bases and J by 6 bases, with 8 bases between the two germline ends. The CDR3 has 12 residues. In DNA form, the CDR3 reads TGTGCCTGGAGAACCGGGGATGAAAAACTGTTTTTT. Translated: CAWRTGDEKLFF.

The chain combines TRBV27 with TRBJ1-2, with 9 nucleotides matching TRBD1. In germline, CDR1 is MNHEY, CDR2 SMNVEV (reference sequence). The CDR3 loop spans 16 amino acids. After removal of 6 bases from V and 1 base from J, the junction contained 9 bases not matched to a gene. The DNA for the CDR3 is TGTGCCAGCAGCGCGGGTGGGGGACAGGGTAACTATGGCTACACCTTC. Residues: CASSAGGGQGNYGYTF.

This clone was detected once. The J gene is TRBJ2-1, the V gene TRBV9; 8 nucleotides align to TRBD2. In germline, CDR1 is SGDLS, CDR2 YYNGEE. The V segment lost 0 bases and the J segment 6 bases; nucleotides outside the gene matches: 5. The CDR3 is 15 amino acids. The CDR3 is CASSVEAGVSNEQFF. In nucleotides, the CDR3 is TGTGCCAGCAGCGTAGAAGCGGGGGTGAGCAATGAGCAGTTCTTC.

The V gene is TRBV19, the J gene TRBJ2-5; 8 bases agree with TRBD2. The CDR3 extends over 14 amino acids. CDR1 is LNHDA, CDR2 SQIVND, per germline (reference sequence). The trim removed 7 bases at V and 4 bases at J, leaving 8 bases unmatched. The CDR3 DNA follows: TGTGCCAGTAATGACGGGGGGGTCCCAGAGACCCAGTACTTC. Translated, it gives CASNDGGVPETQYF.

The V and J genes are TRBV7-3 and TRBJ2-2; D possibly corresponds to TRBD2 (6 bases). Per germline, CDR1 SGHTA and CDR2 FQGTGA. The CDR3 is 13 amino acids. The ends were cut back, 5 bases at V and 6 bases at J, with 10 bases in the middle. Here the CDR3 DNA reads TGTGCCAGCAGCCCAAGGGAGGCCGGGGAGCTGTTTTTT. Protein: CASSPREAGELFF.

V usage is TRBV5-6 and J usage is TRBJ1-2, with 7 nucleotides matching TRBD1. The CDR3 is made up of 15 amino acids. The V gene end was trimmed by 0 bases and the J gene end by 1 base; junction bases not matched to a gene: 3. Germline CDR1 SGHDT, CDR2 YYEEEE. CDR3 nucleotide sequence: TGTGCCAGCAGCTTGGGTCAGGGGGGTAACTATGGCTACACCTTC. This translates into CASSLGQGGNYGYTF.

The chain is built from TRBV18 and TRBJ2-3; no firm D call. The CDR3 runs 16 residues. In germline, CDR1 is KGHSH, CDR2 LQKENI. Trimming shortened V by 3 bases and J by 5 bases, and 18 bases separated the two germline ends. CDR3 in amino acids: CASSPPIRIVVDTQYF. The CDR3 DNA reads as TGTGCCAGCTCACCTCCAATCCGAATAGTAGTAGATACGCAGTATTTT.